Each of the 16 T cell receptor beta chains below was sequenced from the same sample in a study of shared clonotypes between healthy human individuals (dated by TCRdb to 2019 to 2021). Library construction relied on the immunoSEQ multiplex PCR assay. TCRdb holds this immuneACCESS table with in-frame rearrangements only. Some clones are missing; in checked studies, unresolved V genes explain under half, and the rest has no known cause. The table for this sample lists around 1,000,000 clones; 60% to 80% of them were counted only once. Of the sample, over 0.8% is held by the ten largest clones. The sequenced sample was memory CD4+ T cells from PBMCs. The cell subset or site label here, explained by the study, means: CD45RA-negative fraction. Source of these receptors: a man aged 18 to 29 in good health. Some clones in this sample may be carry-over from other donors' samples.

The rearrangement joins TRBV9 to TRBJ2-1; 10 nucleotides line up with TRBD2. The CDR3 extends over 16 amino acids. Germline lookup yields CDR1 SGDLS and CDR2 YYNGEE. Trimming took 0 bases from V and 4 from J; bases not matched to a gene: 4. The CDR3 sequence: CASSVGGLAEYNEQFF. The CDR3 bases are TGTGCCAGCAGCGTAGGTGGACTAGCGGAGTACAATGAGCAGTTCTTC.

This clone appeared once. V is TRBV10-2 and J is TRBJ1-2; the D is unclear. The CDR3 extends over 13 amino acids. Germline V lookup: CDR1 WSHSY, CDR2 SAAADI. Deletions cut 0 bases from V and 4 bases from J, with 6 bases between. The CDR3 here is CASSESGSYGYTF. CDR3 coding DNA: TGCGCCAGCAGTGAGTCAGGGTCCTATGGCTACACCTTC.

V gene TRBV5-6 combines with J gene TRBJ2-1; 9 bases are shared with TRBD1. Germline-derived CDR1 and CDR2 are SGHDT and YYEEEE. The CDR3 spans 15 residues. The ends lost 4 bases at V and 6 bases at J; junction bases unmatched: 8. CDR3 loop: CASSGGTGSRNEQFF. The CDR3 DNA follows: TGTGCCAGCAGCGGAGGGACAGGGAGCCGCAATGAGCAGTTCTTC.

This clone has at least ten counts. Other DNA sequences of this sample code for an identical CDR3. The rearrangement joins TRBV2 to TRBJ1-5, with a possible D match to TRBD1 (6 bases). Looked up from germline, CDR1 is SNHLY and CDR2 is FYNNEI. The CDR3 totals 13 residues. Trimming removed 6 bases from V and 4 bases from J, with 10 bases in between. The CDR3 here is CASSSDRNQPQHF. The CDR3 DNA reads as TGTGCCAGCAGCTCGGACAGAAATCAGCCCCAGCATTTT.

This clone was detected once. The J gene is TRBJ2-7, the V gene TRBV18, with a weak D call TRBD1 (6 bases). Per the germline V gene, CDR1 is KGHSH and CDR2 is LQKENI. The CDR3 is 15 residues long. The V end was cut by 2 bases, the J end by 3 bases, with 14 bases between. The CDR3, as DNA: TGTGCCAGCTCACCAAACAGGGACCGCCTCTACGAGCAGTACTTC. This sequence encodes CASSPNRDRLYEQYF.

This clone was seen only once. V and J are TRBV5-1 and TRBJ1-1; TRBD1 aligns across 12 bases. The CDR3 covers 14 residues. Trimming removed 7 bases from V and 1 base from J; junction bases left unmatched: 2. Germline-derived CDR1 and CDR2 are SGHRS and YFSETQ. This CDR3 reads CASGTGGPNTEAFF. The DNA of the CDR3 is TGCGCCAGCGGGACAGGGGGCCCGAACACTGAAGCTTTCTTT. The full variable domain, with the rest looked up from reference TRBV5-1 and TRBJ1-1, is KAGVTQTPRYLIKTRGQQVTLSCSPISGHRSVSWYQQTPGQGLQFLFEYFSETQRNKGNFPGRFSGRQFSNSRSEMNVSTLELGDSALYLCASGTGGPNTEAFFGQGTRLTVV.

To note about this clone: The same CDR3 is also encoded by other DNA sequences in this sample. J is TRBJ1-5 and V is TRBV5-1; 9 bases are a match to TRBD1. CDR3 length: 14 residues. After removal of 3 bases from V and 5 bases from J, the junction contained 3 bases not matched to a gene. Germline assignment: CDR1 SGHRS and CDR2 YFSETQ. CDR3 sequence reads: CASSSGQGDQPQHF. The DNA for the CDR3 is TGCGCCAGCAGCTCGGGACAGGGCGATCAGCCCCAGCATTTT.

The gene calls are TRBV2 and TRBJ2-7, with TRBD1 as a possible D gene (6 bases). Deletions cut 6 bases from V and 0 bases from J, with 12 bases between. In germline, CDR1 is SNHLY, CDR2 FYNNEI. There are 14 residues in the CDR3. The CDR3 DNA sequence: TGTGCCAGCAGGGCAGGGGAGTACTCCTACGAGCAGTACTTC. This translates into CASRAGEYSYEQYF.

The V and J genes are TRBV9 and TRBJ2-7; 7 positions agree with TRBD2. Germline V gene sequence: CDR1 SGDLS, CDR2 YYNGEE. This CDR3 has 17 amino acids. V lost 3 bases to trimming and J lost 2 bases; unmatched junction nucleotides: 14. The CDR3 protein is CASSARPASGTTYEQYF. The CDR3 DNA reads TGTGCCAGCAGCGCGAGACCGGCTAGCGGAACTACCTACGAGCAGTACTTC.

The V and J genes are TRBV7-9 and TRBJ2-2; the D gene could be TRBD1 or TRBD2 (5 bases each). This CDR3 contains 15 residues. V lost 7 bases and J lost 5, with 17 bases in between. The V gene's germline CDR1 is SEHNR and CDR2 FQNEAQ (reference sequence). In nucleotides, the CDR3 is TGTGCCAGCAACATACGGGGCAGGATAACCGGGGAGCTGTTTTTT. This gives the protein CASNIRGRITGELFF.

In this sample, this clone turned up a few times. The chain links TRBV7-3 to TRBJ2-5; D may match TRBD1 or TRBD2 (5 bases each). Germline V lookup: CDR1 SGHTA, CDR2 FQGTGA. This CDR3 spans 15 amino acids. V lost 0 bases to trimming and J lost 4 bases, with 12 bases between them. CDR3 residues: CASSLTGDAGETQYF. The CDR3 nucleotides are TGTGCCAGCAGCTTAACTGGGGACGCGGGAGAGACCCAGTACTTC. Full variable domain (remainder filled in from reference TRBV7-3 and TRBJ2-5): GAGVSQTPSNKVTEKGKYVELRCDPISGHTALYWYRQSLGQGPEFLIYFQGTGAADDSGLPNDRFFAVRPEGSVSTLKIQRTERGDSAVYLCASSLTGDAGETQYFGPGTRLLVL.

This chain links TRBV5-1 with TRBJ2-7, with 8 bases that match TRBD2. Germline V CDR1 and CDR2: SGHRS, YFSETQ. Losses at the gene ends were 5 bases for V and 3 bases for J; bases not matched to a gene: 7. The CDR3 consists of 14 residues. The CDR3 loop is CASSYGTRDYEQYF. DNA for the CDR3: TGCGCCAGCAGTTACGGGACTAGAGACTACGAGCAGTACTTC.

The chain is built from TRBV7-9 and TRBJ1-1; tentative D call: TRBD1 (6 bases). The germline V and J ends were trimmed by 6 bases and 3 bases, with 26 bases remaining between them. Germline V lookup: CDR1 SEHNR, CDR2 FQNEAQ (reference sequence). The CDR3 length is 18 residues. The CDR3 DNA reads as TGTGCCAGCAGGCAGACAGGTTTTGGGGGGTTTAAAGACACTGAAGCTTTCTTT. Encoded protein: CASRQTGFGGFKDTEAFF. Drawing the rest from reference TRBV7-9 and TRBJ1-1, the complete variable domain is DTGVSQNPRHKITKRGQNVTFRCDPISEHNRLYWYRQTLGQGPEFLTYFQNEAQLEKSRLLSDRFSAERPKGSFSTLEIQRTEQGDSAMYLCASRQTGFGGFKDTEAFFGQGTRLTVV.

In nucleotides, the CDR3 is TGTGCCAGCTCAGGGACAAAAGGGACTAGCGGAAACATTCAGTACTTC. Its protein is CASSGTKGTSGNIQYF. The V call is TRBV25-1, the J call TRBJ2-4; 11 bases line up with TRBD2. The CDR3 length is 16 residues. V was pared by 8 bases and J by 6 bases, with 12 bases of the junction left unmatched. Germline V gene data show CDR1 as MGHDK and CDR2 as SYGVNS.

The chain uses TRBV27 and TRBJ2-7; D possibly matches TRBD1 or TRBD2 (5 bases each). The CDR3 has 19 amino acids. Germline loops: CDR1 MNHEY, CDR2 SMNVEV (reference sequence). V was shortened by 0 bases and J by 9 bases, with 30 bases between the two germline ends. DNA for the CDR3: TGTGCCAGCAGTTTATCGGGAGACAGAAAGAATGTACGAGCTTCTCGGCAGTACTTC. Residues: CASSLSGDRKNVRASRQYF.

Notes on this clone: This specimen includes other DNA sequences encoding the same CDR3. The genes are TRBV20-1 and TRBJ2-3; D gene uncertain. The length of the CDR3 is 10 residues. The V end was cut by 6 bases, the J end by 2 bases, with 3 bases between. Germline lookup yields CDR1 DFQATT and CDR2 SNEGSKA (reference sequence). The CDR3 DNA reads TGCAGTGCCCACACAGATACGCAGTATTTT. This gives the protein CSAHTDTQYF.